These 3 T cell receptor beta chains share one sample of origin, sequenced in a study of shared clonotypes between healthy human individuals. Assay used: immunoSEQ multiplex PCR; TCRdb lists only in-frame clones, some missing. The profile shows 100,000 to 120,000 clones, 65% to 75% of them singletons. Sample: memory CD8+ T cells sorted from blood. Indicated subset: CD45RO+ cells pooled with CCR7-negative TemRA cells. The receptors derive from a woman aged 25-40 years in good health.

The chain is built from TRBV28 and TRBJ2-1, with a tentative D call TRBD1 (5 bases). V was clipped by 6 bases and J by 0 bases, with 15 bases between them. This CDR3 is 16 amino acids long. Germline V gene sequence: CDR1 MDHEN, CDR2 SYDVKM. CDR3 sequence: CASRPGRVNSYNEQFF. The CDR3 region has the DNA TGTGCCAGCAGGCCCGGCAGGGTAAACTCCTACAATGAGCAGTTCTTC.

V usage is TRBV10-2 and J usage is TRBJ2-5, with TRBD2 matching 7 bases. This CDR3 comprises 14 residues. From germline, CDR1 is WSHSY and CDR2 SAAADI. V was pared by 3 bases and J by 4 bases, with 5 bases of the junction left unmatched. The CDR3: CASSDLWEGETQYF. In nucleotides, the CDR3 is TGCGCCAGCAGTGATTTGTGGGAGGGAGAGACCCAGTACTTC.

This clone showed up just once. V usage is TRBV5-1 and J usage is TRBJ1-4; D may be TRBD1 (6 bases). V was shortened by 4 bases and J by 10 bases, with 11 bases between the two germline ends. CDR1 and CDR2 (germline): SGHRS, YFSETQ. This CDR3 is 12 amino acids long. The CDR3 is CASSDTGLKLFF. CDR3 bases: TGCGCCAGCAGCGACACAGGGTTAAAACTGTTTTTT. The whole variable domain, remainder taken from reference TRBV5-1 and TRBJ1-4, is KAGVTQTPRYLIKTRGQQVTLSCSPISGHRSVSWYQQTPGQGLQFLFEYFSETQRNKGNFPGRFSGRQFSNSRSEMNVSTLELGDSALYLCASSDTGLKLFFGSGTQLSVL.